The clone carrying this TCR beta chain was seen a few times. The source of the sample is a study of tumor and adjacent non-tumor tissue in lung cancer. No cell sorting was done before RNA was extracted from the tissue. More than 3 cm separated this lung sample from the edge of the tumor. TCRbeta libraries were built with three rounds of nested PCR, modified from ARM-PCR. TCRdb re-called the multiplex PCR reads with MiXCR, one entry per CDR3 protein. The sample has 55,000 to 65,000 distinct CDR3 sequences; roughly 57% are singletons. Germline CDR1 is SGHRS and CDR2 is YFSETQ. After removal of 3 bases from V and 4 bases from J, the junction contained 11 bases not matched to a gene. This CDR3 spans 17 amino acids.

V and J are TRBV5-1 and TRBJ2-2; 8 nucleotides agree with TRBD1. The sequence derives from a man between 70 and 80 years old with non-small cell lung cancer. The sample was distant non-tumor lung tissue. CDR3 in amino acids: CASSWGRTGSITGELFF. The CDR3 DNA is TGCGCCAGCAGCTGGGGCAGGACAGGGAGTATCACCGGGGAGCTGTTTTTT.